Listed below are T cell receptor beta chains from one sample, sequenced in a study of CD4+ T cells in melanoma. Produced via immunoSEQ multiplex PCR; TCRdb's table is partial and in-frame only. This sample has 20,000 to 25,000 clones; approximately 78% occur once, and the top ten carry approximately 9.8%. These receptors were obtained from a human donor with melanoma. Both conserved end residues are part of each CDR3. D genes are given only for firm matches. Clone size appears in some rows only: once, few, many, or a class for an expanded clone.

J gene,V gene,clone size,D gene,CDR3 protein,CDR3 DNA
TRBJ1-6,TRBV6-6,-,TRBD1,CAYRGPNSPLHF,TGTGCCTACAGGGGCCCCAATTCACCCCTCCACTTT
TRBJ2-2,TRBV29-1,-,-,CSVTSRGLNTGELFF,TGCAGCGTGACGTCTCGGGGACTTAACACCGGGGAGCTGTTTTTT
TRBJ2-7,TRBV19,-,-,CASSIDPTYEQYF,TGTGCCAGTAGTATAGATCCGACCTACGAGCAGTACTTC
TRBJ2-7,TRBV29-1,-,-,CSVAGPRSSYEQYF,TGCAGCGTTGCGGGGCCTCGGAGCTCCTACGAGCAGTACTTC
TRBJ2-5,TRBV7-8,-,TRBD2,CASSLAMGREETQYF,TGTGCCAGCAGCTTAGCAATGGGGAGGGAAGAGACCCAGTACTTC
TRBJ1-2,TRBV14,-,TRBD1,CASSQARTGSNGYTF,TGTGCCAGCAGCCAAGCCCGGACAGGGAGTAATGGCTACACCTTC
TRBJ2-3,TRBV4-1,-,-,CASSQARGGVADTQYF,TGCGCCAGCAGCCAAGCAAGGGGTGGTGTGGCAGATACGCAGTATTTT
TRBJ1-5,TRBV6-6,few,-,CASAPDQGMGQPQHF,TGTGCCAGCGCTCCGGACCAGGGAATGGGTCAGCCCCAGCATTTT
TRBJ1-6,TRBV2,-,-,CASGADSYNSPLHF,TGTGCCAGCGGGGCGGACAGCTATAATTCACCCCTCCACTTT
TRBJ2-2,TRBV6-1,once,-,CASSEYRPHTGELFF,TGTGCCAGCAGTGAATACAGGCCTCACACCGGGGAGCTGTTTTTT
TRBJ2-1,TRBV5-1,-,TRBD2,CASSSPYGGGYNEQFF,TGCGCCAGCAGCTCCCCCTACGGCGGGGGCTACAATGAGCAGTTCTTC
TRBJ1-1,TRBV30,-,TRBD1,CASRDRVTEAFF,TGTGCCTCCCGGGACAGGGTCACTGAAGCTTTCTTT
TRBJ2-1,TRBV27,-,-,CASRPGLNNEQFF,TGTGCCAGCAGACCCGGACTCAACAATGAGCAGTTCTTC
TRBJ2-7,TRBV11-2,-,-,CASSQFGTSLGQYF,TGTGCCAGCAGCCAATTTGGGACCTCCTTGGGGCAGTACTTC
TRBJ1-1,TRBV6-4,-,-,CARPPLAEPQAFF,TGTGCCCGCCCTCCGCTCGCAGAACCACAAGCTTTCTTT
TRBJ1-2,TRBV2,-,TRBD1,CASHEEGQGASGYTF,TGTGCCAGCCACGAAGAGGGACAGGGGGCTTCTGGCTACACCTTC
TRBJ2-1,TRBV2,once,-,CASSGWDYNEQFF,TGTGCCAGCAGTGGGTGGGATTACAATGAGCAGTTCTTC
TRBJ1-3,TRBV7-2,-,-,CASSSTGTSGNTIYF,TGTGCCAGCAGCAGCACCGGGACATCCGGAAACACCATATATTTT
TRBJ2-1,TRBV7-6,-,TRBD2,CASSSTSGWFDEQFF,TGTGCCAGCAGCTCGACTAGCGGGTGGTTTGATGAGCAGTTCTTC
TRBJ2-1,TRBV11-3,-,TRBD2,CASSLGAGGLPSDEQFF,TGTGCCAGCAGCTTAGGCGCGGGGGGGCTTCCGTCTGATGAGCAGTTCTTC
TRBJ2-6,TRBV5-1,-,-,CASSRDSGANVLTF,TGCGCCAGCAGCCGGGACTCTGGGGCCAACGTCCTGACTTTC
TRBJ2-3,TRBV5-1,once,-,CASSLLEVRRTDTQYF,TGCGCCAGCAGCTTGTTGGAGGTTCGGCGCACAGATACGCAGTATTTT
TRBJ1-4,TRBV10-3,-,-,CAIRQGATNEKLFF,TGTGCCATCAGACAGGGTGCAACTAATGAAAAACTGTTTTTT
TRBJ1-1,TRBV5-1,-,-,CASSLALSRGPNTEAFF,TGCGCCAGCAGCTTGGCTTTATCCCGGGGACCGAACACTGAAGCTTTCTTT
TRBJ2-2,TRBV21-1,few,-,CASSTGQSNTGELFF,TGTGCCAGCAGCACGGGACAGTCGAACACCGGGGAGCTGTTTTTT
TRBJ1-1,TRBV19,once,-,CASSSLPYEAFF,TGTGCCAGTAGTTCTCTACCATATGAAGCTTTCTTT
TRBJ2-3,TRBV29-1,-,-,CSVKVAEGYTQYF,TGCAGCGTTAAGGTTGCGGAGGGATATACGCAGTATTTT
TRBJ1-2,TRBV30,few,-,CAWSVGRVYGYTF,TGTGCCTGGAGTGTCGGCAGGGTCTATGGCTACACCTTC
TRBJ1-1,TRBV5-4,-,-,CASSLVGGPNTEAFF,TGTGCCAGCAGCTTGGTCGGAGGGCCGAACACTGAAGCTTTCTTT